This record looks at one T cell receptor (beta chain) sequence and its context. The sample comes from a study of blood T cell repertoires in COVID-19. Some clones are missing from TCRdb's copy, which holds only in-frame ones; the method was immunoSEQ multiplex PCR. There are 200,000 to 250,000 clones in the sample; approximately 83% occur only once, and 3% to 4% lies in the top ten. The CDR3 extends over 15 amino acids. V lost 3 bases, J lost 6 bases, and 7 bases stayed unmatched. Looked up from germline, CDR1 is LNHDA and CDR2 is SQIVND (reference sequence). What was sequenced was PBMCs or T cells enriched from blood (not recorded which). The sequence was obtained from a woman aged 55-70 years who had recovered from COVID-19. V is TRBV19 and J is TRBJ2-1; the match to TRBD2 covers 8 bases. CDR3 coding DNA: TGTGCCAGTAGTATTGGAGCGGGAGAGGGCAATGAGCAGTTCTTC. Its translation is CASSIGAGEGNEQFF.